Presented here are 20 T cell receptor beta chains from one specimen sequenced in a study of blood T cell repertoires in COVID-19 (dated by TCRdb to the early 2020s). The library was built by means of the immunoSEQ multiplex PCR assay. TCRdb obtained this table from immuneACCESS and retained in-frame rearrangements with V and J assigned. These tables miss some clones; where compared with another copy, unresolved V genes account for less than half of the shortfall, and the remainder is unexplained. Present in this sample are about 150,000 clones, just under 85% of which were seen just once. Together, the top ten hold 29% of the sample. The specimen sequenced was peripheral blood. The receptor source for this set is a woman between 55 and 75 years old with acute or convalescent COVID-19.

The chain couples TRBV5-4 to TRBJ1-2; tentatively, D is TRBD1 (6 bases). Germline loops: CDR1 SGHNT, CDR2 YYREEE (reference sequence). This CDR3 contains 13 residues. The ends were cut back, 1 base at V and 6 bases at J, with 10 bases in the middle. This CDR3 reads CASSLLPGDGYTF. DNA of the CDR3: TGTGCCAGCAGCTTGCTGCCAGGGGATGGCTACACCTTC.

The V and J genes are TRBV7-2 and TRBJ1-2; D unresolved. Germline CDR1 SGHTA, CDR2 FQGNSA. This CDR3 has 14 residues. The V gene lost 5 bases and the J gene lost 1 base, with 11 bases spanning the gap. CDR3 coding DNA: TGTGCCAGCAGCCCCCCCGGGAGTAACTATGGCTACACCTTC. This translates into CASSPPGSNYGYTF.

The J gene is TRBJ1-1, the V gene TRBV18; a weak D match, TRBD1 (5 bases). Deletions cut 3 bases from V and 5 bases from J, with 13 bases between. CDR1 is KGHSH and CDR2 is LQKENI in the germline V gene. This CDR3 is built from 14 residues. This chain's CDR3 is CASSPIIGDTEAFF. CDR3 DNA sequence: TGTGCCAGCTCACCTATTATAGGGGATACTGAAGCTTTCTTT.

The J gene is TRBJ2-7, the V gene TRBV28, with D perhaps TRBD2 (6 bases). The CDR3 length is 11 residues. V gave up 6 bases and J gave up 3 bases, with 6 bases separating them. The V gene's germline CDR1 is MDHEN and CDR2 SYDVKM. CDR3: CASRGGYEQYV. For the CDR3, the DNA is TGTGCCAGCAGGGGAGGCTACGAGCAGTACGTC.

CDR3 sequence (DNA): TGTGCCAGCAGCTCCCTCGGGGCCTACAATGAGCAGTTCTTC. Translated: CASSSLGAYNEQFF. The J gene is TRBJ2-1, the V gene TRBV5-4; D might be TRBD2 (5 bases). Looked up from germline, CDR1 is SGHNT and CDR2 is YYREEE (reference sequence). The CDR3 is made up of 14 amino acids. V lost 3 bases and J lost 2, with 9 bases in between. Combining the CDR3 with reference TRBV5-4 and TRBJ2-1 gives the whole variable domain ETGVTQSPTHLIKTRGQQVTLRCSSQSGHNTVSWYQQALGQGPQFIFQYYREEENGRGNFPPRFSGLQFPNYSSELNVNALELDDSALYLCASSSLGAYNEQFFGPGTRLTVL.

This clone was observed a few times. CDR3 DNA sequence: TGTGCCAGCAGCTTAGAAGGGGCGAACAGGGTAACCTATGGCTACACCTTC. It translates to CASSLEGANRVTYGYTF. The V and J genes are TRBV7-9 and TRBJ1-2, with D maybe TRBD1 (6 bases). Germline loops: CDR1 SEHNR, CDR2 FQNEAQ (reference sequence). The CDR3 extends over 17 amino acids. Trimming cost V 1 base and J 4 bases, with 19 bases left between them.

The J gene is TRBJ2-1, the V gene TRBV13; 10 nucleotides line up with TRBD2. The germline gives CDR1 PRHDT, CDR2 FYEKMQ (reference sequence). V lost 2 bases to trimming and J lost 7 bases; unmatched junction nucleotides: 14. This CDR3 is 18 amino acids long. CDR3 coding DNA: TGTGCCAGCAGCTTAAAGGCCCAGAGCGGGGGGGCCACGAATGAGCAGTTCTTC. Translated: CASSLKAQSGGATNEQFF.

CDR3 in DNA: TGTGCCACCAGCAGAGATATAGCGGGGGGAATGAGCTCCTACAATGAGCAGTTCTTC. Translated, it gives CATSRDIAGGMSSYNEQFF. The gene calls are TRBV15 and TRBJ2-1; 10 bases are shared with TRBD2. This CDR3 has 19 amino acids. Germline-derived CDR1 and CDR2 are LNHNV and YYDKDF (reference sequence). V shed 0 bases, J shed 0 bases, and the junction held 8 bases outside the gene matches.

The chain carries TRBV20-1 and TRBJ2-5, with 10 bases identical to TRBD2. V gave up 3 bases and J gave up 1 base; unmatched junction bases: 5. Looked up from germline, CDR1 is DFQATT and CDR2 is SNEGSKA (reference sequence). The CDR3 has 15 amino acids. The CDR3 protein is CSASSSGGAQETQYF. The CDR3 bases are TGCAGTGCTAGTTCAAGCGGGGGGGCCCAAGAGACCCAGTACTTC.

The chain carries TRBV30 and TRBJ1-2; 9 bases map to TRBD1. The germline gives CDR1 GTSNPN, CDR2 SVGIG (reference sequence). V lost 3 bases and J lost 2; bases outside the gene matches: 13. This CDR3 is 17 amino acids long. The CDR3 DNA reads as TGTGCCTGGAGCCGAACCTCGACAGGGGGTGCCAACTATGGCTACACCTTC. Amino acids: CAWSRTSTGGANYGYTF.

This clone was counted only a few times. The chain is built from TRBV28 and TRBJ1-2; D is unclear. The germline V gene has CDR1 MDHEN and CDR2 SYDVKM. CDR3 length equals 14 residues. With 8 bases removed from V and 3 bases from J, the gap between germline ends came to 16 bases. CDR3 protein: CASYSGFGDYGYTF. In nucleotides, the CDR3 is TGTGCCAGCTACTCGGGGTTCGGGGACTATGGCTACACCTTC.

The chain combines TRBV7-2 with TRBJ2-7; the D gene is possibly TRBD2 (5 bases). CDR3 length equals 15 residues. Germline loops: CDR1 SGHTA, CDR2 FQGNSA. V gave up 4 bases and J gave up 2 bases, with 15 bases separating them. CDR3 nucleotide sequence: TGTGCCAGCAGCTATCGGGGAGCCGGGACCTACGAGCAGTACTTC. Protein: CASSYRGAGTYEQYF.

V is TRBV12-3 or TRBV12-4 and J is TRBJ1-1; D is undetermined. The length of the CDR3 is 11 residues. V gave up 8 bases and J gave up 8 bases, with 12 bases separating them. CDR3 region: CASSILGEAFF. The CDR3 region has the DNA TGTGCCAGCTCCATCCTCGGGGAAGCTTTCTTT.

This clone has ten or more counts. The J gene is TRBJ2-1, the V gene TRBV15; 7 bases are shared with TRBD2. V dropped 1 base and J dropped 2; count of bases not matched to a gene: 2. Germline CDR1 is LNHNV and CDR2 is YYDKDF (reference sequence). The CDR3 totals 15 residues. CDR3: CATSRGAGTYNEQFF. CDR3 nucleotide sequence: TGTGCCACCAGCAGAGGAGCGGGAACCTACAATGAGCAGTTCTTC.

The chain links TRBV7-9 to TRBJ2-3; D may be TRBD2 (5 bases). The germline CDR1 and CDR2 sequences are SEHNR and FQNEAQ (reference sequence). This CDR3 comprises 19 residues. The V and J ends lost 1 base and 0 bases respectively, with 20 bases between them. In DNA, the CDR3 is TGTGCCAGCAGCTTAGTTTTTGGGTCCGCACGGACTAGCACAGATACGCAGTATTTT. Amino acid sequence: CASSLVFGSARTSTDTQYF.

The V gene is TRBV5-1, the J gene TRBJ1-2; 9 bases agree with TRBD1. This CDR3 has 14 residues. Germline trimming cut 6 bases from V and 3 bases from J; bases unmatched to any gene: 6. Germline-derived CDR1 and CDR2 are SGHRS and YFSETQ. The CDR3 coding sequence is TGCGCCAGCACCACCCGGACAGGGGACTATGGCTACACCTTC. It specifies CASTTRTGDYGYTF.

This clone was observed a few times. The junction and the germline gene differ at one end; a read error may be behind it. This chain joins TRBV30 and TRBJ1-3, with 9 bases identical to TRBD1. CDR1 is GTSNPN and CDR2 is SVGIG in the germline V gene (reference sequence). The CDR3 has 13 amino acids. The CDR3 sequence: CAWSGGQGITIYF. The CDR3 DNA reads TGTGCCTGGAGTGGGGGACAGGGAATCACCATATATTTT.

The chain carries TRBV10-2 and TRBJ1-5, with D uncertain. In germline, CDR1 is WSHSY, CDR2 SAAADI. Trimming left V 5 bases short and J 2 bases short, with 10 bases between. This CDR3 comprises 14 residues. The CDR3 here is CASSQIGGNQPQHF. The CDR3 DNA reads TGCGCCAGCAGTCAGATTGGTGGCAATCAGCCCCAGCATTTT.

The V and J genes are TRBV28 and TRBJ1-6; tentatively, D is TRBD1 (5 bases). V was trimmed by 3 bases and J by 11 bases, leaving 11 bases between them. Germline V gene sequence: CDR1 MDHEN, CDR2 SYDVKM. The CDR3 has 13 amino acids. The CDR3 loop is CASSLRTFTPLHF. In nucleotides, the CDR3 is TGTGCCAGCAGTTTGAGGACATTCACACCCCTCCACTTT.

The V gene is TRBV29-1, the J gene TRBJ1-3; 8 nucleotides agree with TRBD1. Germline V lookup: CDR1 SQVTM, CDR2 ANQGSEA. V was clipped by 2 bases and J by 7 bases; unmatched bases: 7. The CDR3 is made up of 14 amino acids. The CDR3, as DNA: TGCAGCGTTGAAATCCGGGACAGGATGAACACCATATATTTT. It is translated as CSVEIRDRMNTIYF.